This T cell receptor (beta chain) was sequenced in a study of T cell responses to AZD1222 COVID-19 vaccine. The method was immunoSEQ multiplex PCR; TCRdb's version includes in-frame clones alone and lacks a portion of them. The sample shows 80,000 to 85,000 clones, approximately 90% of them seen only once. CDR1 is MDHEN, CDR2 SYDVKM, per germline. The CDR3 runs to 13 residues. With 4 bases removed from V and 9 bases from J, the gap between germline ends came to 13 bases. Points from the study as a whole: Sampling that yielded the repertoires occurred only after the peak T cell response. White British ancestry dominated among donors, who included more females, and clonal diversity was possibly underestimated. Close to half of spike-specific TCRs reportedly recognize unmutated variant regions.

A word on this clone: Its target is not known.

The source is an adult who received the AZD1222 COVID-19 vaccine. The sequencing here drew on peripheral blood, taken 28 days after the second AZD1222 dose. J is TRBJ2-1 and V is TRBV28, with D tentatively TRBD2 (6 bases). The DNA for the CDR3 is TGTGCCAGCAGTTCGCGCGGGACGGGTGAGCAGTTCTTC. Translated, it gives CASSSRGTGEQFF.